The rows below give T cell receptor beta chains drawn from one sample of a study of memory CD4+ T cells and cytomegalovirus serostatus. The table came from immunoSEQ multiplex PCR; TCRdb's copy has only in-frame clones and leaves some out. Of under 40,000 clones in the sample, 79% were seen once. The sample comprised memory CD4+ T cells from blood. All receptors come from an adult in good health and CMV-seropositive. The CDR3 runs from the conserved cysteine through the conserved F or W. A D gene is named only where the DNA matches it firmly.

v_gene	d_gene	CDR3aa
TRBV5-4	-	CASSLLAENTEAFF
TRBV5-6	-	CASSLGRTEAFF
TRBV7-2	-	CASSLVSTHNEQFF
TRBV7-2	-	CASSLGDSEQYF
TRBV4-1	-	CASSRLRGRDSGNTIYF
TRBV7-8	-	CASSLETAFPSSLGEKLFF
TRBV7-2	-	CASSLAGRVVNIQYF
TRBV5-4	-	CASSQDSYGYTF
TRBV7-2	TRBD1	CASSSFATGGLTSPEQFF
TRBV5-5	-	CASTIGGGNTIYF
TRBV6-5	-	CAPGVTAGNTIYF
TRBV10-3	-	CAISESTPEKMWEQYF
TRBV5-6	-	CASSLSPGSTYNEQFF
TRBV6-5	-	CASSRGTSNEKLFF
TRBV28	-	CATLTRDSMGAFF
TRBV10-3	-	CAIPGGAWGGSTYGYTF
TRBV4-1	-	CASSQERGVRTEAFF
TRBV28	TRBD1	CASSLPGTGYQETQYF
TRBV5-6	TRBD1	CASIRWTGILGYTF
TRBV28	TRBD2	CASSFPTSNEQYF
TRBV11-2	TRBD2	CASSLGRGARKGLEQFF
TRBV14	TRBD1	CASSPGQFIGAVGAGELFF
TRBV7-9	-	CASSWYQETQYF
TRBV27	-	CASSLSMGRNYGYTF
TRBV5-4	TRBD2	CASSWGGAGDETQYF
TRBV2	-	CASMQLNTEAFF
TRBV7-2	TRBD2	CASSLTSGFADTQYF
TRBV5-4	-	CASSSSTDTQYF
TRBV19	TRBD1	CASSIRDSGFAGAMNTEAFF
TRBV2	-	CASSESAGSGGYTF
TRBV9	TRBD2	CASSLTGTSLNTDTQYF
TRBV28	-	CASSSTGLMNTEAFF
TRBV11-2	-	CASSTGSDYGYTF
TRBV2	-	CASSAQTRQDTEAFF
TRBV5-6	-	CASSLVLIGTEAFF
TRBV7-7	-	CASSSGRTYQETQYF
TRBV7-2	TRBD1	CASSRDRAGYEQYF
TRBV6-1	TRBD1	CASSEFRTGRETQYF
TRBV6-5	-	CASKIRANTEAFF
TRBV2	-	CASIPRGARGTEAFF
TRBV6-1	-	CASERQMRTEAFF
TRBV10-3	TRBD1	CAISESAGGYSEAFF
TRBV6-5	-	CAFSGDPIGNEQFF
TRBV6-5	-	CASRENRNTEAFF
TRBV5-1	-	CASSLMRDTEAFF
TRBV7-2	-	CASSLRGATNEKLFF
TRBV6-5	-	CASSYGPGDQPQHF
TRBV2	TRBD1	CASSLIWTGSNQPQHF